The 29 T cell receptor beta chains below were found in one sample sequenced in a study of cytomegalovirus exposure and HLA in healthy donors. Assay: immunoSEQ multiplex PCR; the TCRdb copy retains only in-frame clones and omits some. The data hold hundreds of thousands of clones, with 75% to 90% observed a single time. Sequenced material: PBMCs. The receptors come from a woman younger than 35 in good health and CMV-seronegative.

The gene calls are TRBV10-3 and TRBJ2-1; TRBD2 matches 11 bases. The V segment lost 8 bases and the J segment 4 bases; nucleotides outside the gene matches: 4. The CDR3 covers 14 residues. Germline lookup yields CDR1 ENHRY and CDR2 SYGVKD. CDR3 sequence reads: CAIAGLAGYNEQFF. The DNA of the CDR3 is TGTGCCATCGCAGGACTAGCGGGTTACAATGAGCAGTTCTTC.

The CDR3 is CASTLDRIDYEQYF. As DNA, the CDR3 is TGTGCCAGCACCCTTGACAGGATCGACTACGAGCAGTACTTC. The rearrangement uses TRBV6-1 and TRBJ2-7; D might be TRBD1 (6 bases). V shed 7 bases and J shed 3 bases, with 16 bases lying between them. This CDR3 is built from 14 residues. CDR1 MNHNS and CDR2 SASEGT come from the germline V gene.

This clone was seen a single time. Other nucleotide sequences in the sample specify the same CDR3. The CDR3 is CASSPGQGSYEQYF. The CDR3 DNA sequence: TGCGCCAGCAGCCCTGGACAGGGTTCCTACGAGCAGTACTTC. The V gene is TRBV5-1, the J gene TRBJ2-7; 8 nucleotides line up with TRBD1. The CDR3 is made up of 14 amino acids. V trimming: 4 bases; J trimming: 1 base; junction bases outside the gene matches: 4. CDR1 and CDR2 (germline): SGHRS, YFSETQ.

The chain uses TRBV7-2 and TRBJ2-1; D is unresolved. The CDR3 loop spans 12 amino acids. V lost 5 bases and J lost 7, with 9 bases in between. Germline CDR1 is SGHTA and CDR2 is FQGNSA. In DNA form, the CDR3 reads TGTGCCAGCAGCCATCCTAGAAATGAGCAGTTCTTC. Residues: CASSHPRNEQFF.

J is TRBJ1-1 and V is TRBV29-1, with 10 bases fitting TRBD1. The CDR3 covers 18 residues. The V gene end was trimmed by 0 bases and the J gene end by 5 bases; junction bases not matched to a gene: 15. The germline gives CDR1 SQVTM, CDR2 ANQGSEA. CDR3 in amino acids: CSVEDPAWTGGDWTEAFF. The CDR3 DNA reads as TGCAGCGTTGAAGATCCCGCTTGGACAGGGGGAGATTGGACTGAAGCTTTCTTT.

V usage is TRBV19 and J usage is TRBJ2-1; 11 bases align to TRBD2. V shed 6 bases, J shed 7 bases, and the junction held 5 bases outside the gene matches. The V gene's germline CDR1 is LNHDA and CDR2 SQIVND (reference sequence). The CDR3 totals 14 residues. In DNA form, the CDR3 reads TGTGCCAGTAGGGCTAGCGGGGGGACTAATGAGCAGTTCTTC. It yields the protein CASRASGGTNEQFF.

With respect to this clone: Distinct nucleotide sequences in the sample also encode this CDR3. The J gene is TRBJ1-1, the V gene TRBV6-1; D is unresolved. CDR1 is MNHNS and CDR2 is SASEGT in the germline V gene. V shed 1 base and J shed 5 bases, with 5 bases lying between them. This CDR3 spans 12 amino acids. In DNA, the CDR3 is TGTGCCAGCAGTGAAGGGGCGACTGAAGCTTTCTTT. Protein: CASSEGATEAFF.

This clone was seen a few times. The V call is TRBV4-1, the J call TRBJ1-5; 9 nucleotides agree with TRBD1. The germline V gene encodes CDR1 MGHRA and CDR2 YSYEKL. V lost 5 bases and J lost 5; bases outside the gene matches: 7. The CDR3 length is 15 residues. The DNA of the CDR3 is TGCGCCAGCAGCTTAGGGACAGGGAGCTATCAGCCCCAGCATTTT. Its translation is CASSLGTGSYQPQHF.

V usage is TRBV1 and J usage is TRBJ2-7; TRBD1 is taken as the D call from the table, unchecked against the DNA. TRBV1 is a known pseudogene. This CDR3 is built from 12 residues. Here the CDR3 DNA reads TGCACCTCGGCACAGGGGGCCTACGAGCAGTACTTC. Its protein is CTSAQGAYEQYF.

The genes are TRBV7-9 and TRBJ2-3; weak D call: TRBD1 (6 bases). The CDR3 has 15 residues. Germline V gene data show CDR1 as SEHNR and CDR2 as FQNEAQ (reference sequence). Trimming took 5 bases from V and 0 from J, leaving 12 bases between them. CDR3 DNA: TGTGCCAGCAGCGTACAGGGCCTAAGCACAGATACGCAGTATTTT. Its translation is CASSVQGLSTDTQYF.

This sequence joins TRBV10-1 and TRBJ2-1; unclear D gene. The CDR3 has 13 residues. V was pared by 9 bases and J by 8 bases, with 17 bases between. Germline assignment: CDR1 WNHNN and CDR2 SYGVQD (reference sequence). The CDR3 sequence: CASSFARRDEQFF. In DNA, the CDR3 is TGCGCCAGTTCTTTCGCGAGAAGAGATGAGCAGTTCTTC.

CDR3 DNA: TGCGCCAGCAGCCAATATCTCCGGGACAGTTTTGCAGATACGCAGTATTTT. Amino acid sequence: CASSQYLRDSFADTQYF. The rearrangement links TRBV4-1 to TRBJ2-3; 7 bases match TRBD1. From germline, CDR1 is MGHRA and CDR2 YSYEKL. CDR3 length equals 17 residues. V was clipped by 2 bases and J by 4 bases; unmatched bases: 12.

The rearrangement joins TRBV4-1 to TRBJ2-3; TRBD1 matches at 8 bases. The CDR3 sequence is 21 residues long. CDR1 and CDR2 (germline): MGHRA, YSYEKL. J was trimmed by 0 bases and V by 0 bases; bases with no gene match: 17. The CDR3 loop reads CASSQEWAGGPPGLSTDTQYF. The CDR3 DNA reads as TGCGCCAGCAGCCAAGAGTGGGCAGGGGGCCCCCCAGGGCTGAGCACAGATACGCAGTATTTT.

The V and J genes are TRBV15 and TRBJ2-1, with 10 bases matching TRBD2. The CDR3 is made up of 15 amino acids. Germline assignment: CDR1 LNHNV and CDR2 YYDKDF (reference sequence). V shed 0 bases and J 10 bases; nucleotides not matched to a gene: 6. CDR3 sequence: CATSREAGGPVEQFF. CDR3 DNA sequence: TGTGCCACCAGCAGAGAAGCGGGAGGGCCAGTCGAGCAGTTCTTC.

In this sample, this clone turned up a few times. The chain has TRBV7-8 and TRBJ2-7; 9 bases fit TRBD2. V shed 1 base, J shed 4 bases, and the junction held 2 bases outside the gene matches. Germline V gene data show CDR1 as SGHVS and CDR2 as FQNEAQ. The CDR3 covers 14 residues. The CDR3 loop is CASSLGGLAYEQYF. Written as DNA, the CDR3 is TGTGCCAGCAGCTTAGGTGGACTAGCGTACGAGCAGTACTTC. Combining the CDR3 with reference TRBV7-8 and TRBJ2-7 gives the whole variable domain GAGVSQSPRYKVAKRGQDVALRCDPISGHVSLFWYQQALGQGPEFLTYFQNEAQLDKSGLPSDRFFAERPEGSVSTLKIQRTQQEDSAVYLCASSLGGLAYEQYFGPGTRLTVT.

The chain carries TRBV13 and TRBJ2-7, with 10 bases matching TRBD1. V trimming: 6 bases; J trimming: 2 bases; junction bases outside the gene matches: 13. This CDR3 is 17 amino acids long. Germline lookup yields CDR1 PRHDT and CDR2 FYEKMQ (reference sequence). The CDR3 region has the DNA TGTGCCAGCAGTCATGACCTAGGACAGGGGGGACCCTACGAGCAGTACTTC. This gives the protein CASSHDLGQGGPYEQYF.

The sample holds a few counts of this clone. The genes are TRBV6-1 and TRBJ2-7; 7 positions agree with TRBD1. CDR3 length equals 15 residues. The V segment lost 4 bases and the J segment 4 bases; nucleotides outside the gene matches: 10. Per germline, CDR1 MNHNS and CDR2 SASEGT. As DNA, the CDR3 is TGTGCCAGCAGTGGAACAGGGGTGGGGCCTTACGAGCAGTACTTC. It codes for CASSGTGVGPYEQYF.

This clone appeared a single time. The chain carries TRBV28 and TRBJ1-1, with 7 bases that match TRBD1. The CDR3 spans 14 residues. Germline loops: CDR1 MDHEN, CDR2 SYDVKM. Unmatched junction bases numbered 10, after V lost 5 bases and J lost 7 bases. Here the CDR3 DNA reads TGTGCCAGCAGTCCATTGGTCAGGGGGAATGAAGCTTTCTTT. Amino acids: CASSPLVRGNEAFF.

The chain uses TRBV7-9 and TRBJ2-1; 8 bases are a match to TRBD2. V was clipped by 2 bases and J by 6 bases; unmatched bases: 12. Germline CDR1 reads SEHNR; CDR2 reads FQNEAQ (reference sequence). The CDR3 is 17 residues long. This CDR3 is CASSLPPPGLGGNEQFF. CDR3 coding DNA: TGTGCCAGCAGCTTACCCCCCCCGGGACTAGGCGGCAATGAGCAGTTCTTC.

Regarding this clone: This sample also contains other DNA sequences that code for the same CDR3. This chain connects TRBV5-4 to TRBJ2-1; perhaps TRBD1 as D (6 bases). V lost 2 bases, J lost 0 bases, and 9 bases lay in between. Germline loops: CDR1 SGHNT, CDR2 YYREEE (reference sequence). The CDR3 consists of 15 residues. The CDR3 region has the DNA TGTGCCAGCAGCTTAGGGGGAAGCTCCTACAATGAGCAGTTCTTC. The encoded protein is CASSLGGSSYNEQFF.

The chain joins TRBV27 to TRBJ1-1, with 10 bases lining up with TRBD1. CDR3 length equals 15 residues. Unmatched junction bases numbered 1, after V lost 0 bases and J lost 3 bases. The germline gives CDR1 MNHEY, CDR2 SMNVEV (reference sequence). Written as DNA, the CDR3 is TGTGCCAGCAGTTTATCTGGGACAGGGGACACTGAAGCTTTCTTT. It codes for CASSLSGTGDTEAFF.

The rearrangement uses TRBV6-1 and TRBJ2-1; 8 nucleotides agree with TRBD1. CDR1 MNHNS and CDR2 SASEGT come from the germline V gene. The J segment lost 3 bases and the V segment lost 8 bases, leaving 3 bases of the junction unmatched. The CDR3 length is 13 residues. CDR3 residues: CASDRGDYNEQFF. DNA of the CDR3: TGTGCCAGCGACAGGGGCGACTACAATGAGCAGTTCTTC.

The genes are TRBV7-8 and TRBJ1-1, with TRBD1 identical over 8 bases. This CDR3 spans 13 amino acids. CDR1 is SGHVS, CDR2 FQNEAQ, per germline. Unmatched junction bases numbered 4, after V lost 4 bases and J lost 6 bases. The CDR3 protein is CASSSDRGAEAFF. The CDR3 DNA follows: TGTGCCAGCAGCTCAGACAGGGGTGCTGAAGCTTTCTTT.

This clone was recorded only once. The chain combines TRBV19 with TRBJ2-5; the match to TRBD1 covers 9 bases. This CDR3 contains 13 residues. Germline V lookup: CDR1 LNHDA, CDR2 SQIVND (reference sequence). V lost 9 bases, J lost 4 bases, and 6 bases stayed unmatched. The CDR3 coding sequence is TGTGCCAGCGCAAGGGACAGGGCAGAGACCCAGTACTTC. Amino acid sequence: CASARDRAETQYF.

This sequence joins TRBV29-1 and TRBJ2-7; 7 positions match TRBD1. With V trimmed by 5 bases and J by 2 bases, 6 bases remained unmatched. CDR1 and CDR2 (germline): SQVTM, ANQGSEA. The CDR3 sequence is 13 residues long. The CDR3 loop is CSVRGGSTYEQYF. CDR3 sequence (DNA): TGCAGCGTTCGAGGGGGCAGTACCTACGAGCAGTACTTC.

The chain has TRBV15 and TRBJ2-3, with TRBD2 identical over 7 bases. After removal of 0 bases from V and 5 bases from J, the junction contained 8 bases not matched to a gene. The CDR3 length is 16 residues. The germline V gene encodes CDR1 LNHNV and CDR2 YYDKDF (reference sequence). Written as DNA, the CDR3 is TGTGCCACCAGCAGAGACGGGGGGAGGATGGAAGATACGCAGTATTTT. This sequence encodes CATSRDGGRMEDTQYF.

The chain has TRBV19 and TRBJ2-1, with a possible D match to TRBD2 (5 bases). V lost 3 bases, J lost 9 bases, and 12 bases lay in between. The CDR3 has 13 residues. CDR1 is LNHDA, CDR2 SQIVND, per germline (reference sequence). The CDR3 here is CASSISSGSEQFF. The CDR3 DNA follows: TGTGCCAGTAGTATTTCTTCGGGGTCTGAGCAGTTCTTC.

The chain carries TRBV7-8 and TRBJ1-2; 7 nucleotides align to TRBD1. V gave up 2 bases and J gave up 4 bases; unmatched junction bases: 7. Germline V gene data show CDR1 as SGHVS and CDR2 as FQNEAQ. The CDR3 consists of 15 residues. CDR3 DNA sequence: TGTGCCAGCAGCTTACAGCGACAGGGTACCTATGGCTACACCTTC. Its translation is CASSLQRQGTYGYTF.

The chain links TRBV29-1 to TRBJ1-3, with D perhaps TRBD1 (6 bases). Trimming cost V 4 bases and J 1 base, with 14 bases left between them. Germline CDR1 reads SQVTM; CDR2 reads ANQGSEA. The CDR3 is 15 amino acids. In nucleotides, the CDR3 is TGCAGCGTTGTGGGCAGGGGTCTATCTGGAAACACCATATATTTT. Protein sequence: CSVVGRGLSGNTIYF.